These T cell receptor beta chains were read from a single sample in a study of blood T cell repertoires in COVID-19. Libraries were prepared by immunoSEQ multiplex PCR; TCRdb keeps only in-frame clonotypes and omits some of them. The sample includes about 150,000 clones, around four fifths seen only once; the top ten take 6.2%. What was sequenced was PBMCs or T cells enriched from blood (not recorded which). These receptor sequences come from a woman aged 40 to 49 who had recovered from COVID-19. CDR3s include the opening cysteine and the closing phenylalanine or tryptophan. Fields, in order: clone size, J gene, D gene, V gene, CDR3 DNA, CDR3 protein. A D gene is named only where the DNA matches it firmly. For some rows the clone size is stated as once, few or many, or as a class when expanded; others skip it.

>few|TRBJ2-7|TRBD1|TRBV6-6
TGTGCCAGCAGTTACTCGGAGGACAGGGTCGAGCAGTACTTC
CASSYSEDRVEQYF
>NA|TRBJ2-1|NA|TRBV5-4
TGTGCCAGCAGCTCCCCTAGAAGCGAGCAGTTCTTC
CASSSPRSEQFF
>once|TRBJ1-1|NA|TRBV7-9
TGTGCCAGCAGCTTAGGACAGTTCCCTGAAGCTTTCTTT
CASSLGQFPEAFF
>NA|TRBJ2-2|NA|TRBV19
TGTGCCAGTAGTATAGTCGGCCCTCCGGGAACCGGGGAGCTGTTTTTT
CASSIVGPPGTGELFF
>NA|TRBJ1-2|NA|TRBV6-5
TGTGCCAGCAGTTCACCGGGAGGCTATGGCTACACCTTC
CASSSPGGYGYTF
>NA|TRBJ2-1|TRBD2|TRBV4-1
TGCGCCAGCAGCCGCCGTGTAGCGGGAGGCCCCAGCTCCTACAATGAGCAGTTCTTC
CASSRRVAGGPSSYNEQFF
>NA|TRBJ1-2|TRBD1|TRBV30
TGTGCCTGGAGTAGGGGACAGGGAGGTGGCTACACCTTC
CAWSRGQGGGYTF
>NA|TRBJ1-4|TRBD1|TRBV2
TGTGCCAGCAGGACAGGGGCTGAAAAACTGTTTTTT
CASRTGAEKLFF
>NA|TRBJ2-7|TRBD1|TRBV5-1
TGCGCCAGCAGCAACCCCGGTACAGGGGTTTTCGAGCAGTACTTC
CASSNPGTGVFEQYF
>NA|TRBJ1-2|NA|TRBV6-5
TGTGCCAGTAATGACGGAACAGCCTATGGCTACACCTTC
CASNDGTAYGYTF
>NA|TRBJ1-2|TRBD1|TRBV5-5
TGTGCCAGCAGCTTGGCACAGGGGGACACCTTC
CASSLAQGDTF
>once|TRBJ2-2|TRBD1|TRBV10-1
TGCGCCAGCAGTGATCGGGGCAGGGGGCTTCAGGGCACCGGGGAGCTGTTTTTT
CASSDRGRGLQGTGELFF
>NA|TRBJ2-3|NA|TRBV5-1
TGCGCCAGCAGCACCGAGGGCGGGTTAGCGGACACAGATACGCAGTATTTT
CASSTEGGLADTDTQYF
>NA|TRBJ2-2|TRBD2|TRBV5-8
TGTGCCAGCAGCCCGGGGACTAGAATGGTCGCCGGGGAGCTGTTTTTT
CASSPGTRMVAGELFF
>NA|TRBJ2-7|TRBD1|TRBV14
TGTGCCAGCAGCCACCCCAGGACAGGGGCCTACGAGCAGTACTTC
CASSHPRTGAYEQYF
>NA|TRBJ2-1|TRBD1|TRBV6-1
TGTGCCAGCAGTACCCGGGACAGGGCCAAGGAGCAGTTCTTC
CASSTRDRAKEQFF
>NA|TRBJ2-3|TRBD1|TRBV25-1
TGTGCCAGCAGCGGGACAGGGGGCTTGGCAGATACGCAGTATTTT
CASSGTGGLADTQYF
>NA|TRBJ1-3|TRBD1|TRBV19
TGTGCCAGTAGTATTGGGACAGGTGTCTCTGGAAACACCATATATTTT
CASSIGTGVSGNTIYF
>once|TRBJ1-6|TRBD1|TRBV5-5
TGTGCCAGCAGCTTGGGCCTGACGGGACAGGGATCCAATTCACCCCTCCACTTT
CASSLGLTGQGSNSPLHF
>NA|TRBJ2-5|TRBD2|TRBV9
TGTGCCAGCAGCCTCGATTTCTCTAGCGGGACTAAAGAGACCCAGTACTTC
CASSLDFSSGTKETQYF
>NA|TRBJ2-7|NA|TRBV4-1
TGCGCCAGCAGCACGGATTCGGGATACGAGCAGTACTTC
CASSTDSGYEQYF
>NA|TRBJ1-6|NA|TRBV5-1
TGCGCCAGCAGTAAGGACGGGAGCTCCTATAATTCACCCCTCCACTTT
CASSKDGSSYNSPLHF
>NA|TRBJ2-3|TRBD2|TRBV19
TGTGCCAGTAGTGCGGGAGCCACAGATACGCAGTATTTT
CASSAGATDTQYF
>NA|TRBJ2-2|NA|TRBV6-5
TGTGCCAGCTCACGGGACTTGCTTACCGGGGAGCTGTTTTTT
CASSRDLLTGELFF
>NA|TRBJ2-1|NA|TRBV20-1
TGCAGTGCCCCATACAATGAGCAGTTCTTC
CSAPYNEQFF
>NA|TRBJ2-1|TRBD2|TRBV7-8
TGTGCCAGCAGCTTAGCGGTTGGGACTATTGGGGTAATGGGCTCCTACAATGAGCAGTTCTTC
CASSLAVGTIGVMGSYNEQFF
>NA|TRBJ1-2|NA|TRBV6-5
TGTGCCAGCAGTTATACCCGGAGAAACTATGGCTACACCTTC
CASSYTRRNYGYTF
>NA|TRBJ1-5|NA|TRBV4-2
TGTGCCAGCAGCCAAGTGGGGCACAGCCAGGGTAGCAATCAGCCCCAGCATTTT
CASSQVGHSQGSNQPQHF
>NA|TRBJ1-1|NA|TRBV11-2
TGTGCCAGCAGCTTACTTACAGGATCTAACACTGAAGCTTTCTTT
CASSLLTGSNTEAFF
>once|TRBJ1-2|TRBD1|TRBV2
TGTGCCAGCCTCCCGACAGGGGGCAACTATGGCTACACCTTC
CASLPTGGNYGYTF
>NA|TRBJ2-3|TRBD1|TRBV10-1
TGCGCCAGCAGTGAGTCGGACAGGGGGATAGGTCTGGATACGCAGTATTTT
CASSESDRGIGLDTQYF
>NA|TRBJ1-2|NA|TRBV5-8
TGTGCCAGCATAGTCAGGGGACGAAACTATGGCTACACCTTC
CASIVRGRNYGYTF
>NA|TRBJ2-1|NA|TRBV5-1
TGCGCCAGCAGCTTGGAAGGGGACTTCTACAATGAGCAGTTCTTC
CASSLEGDFYNEQFF
>NA|TRBJ1-2|NA|TRBV15
TGTGCCACCAGCCGAGTGGGGGCAGAGTCAGACACTAACTATGGCTACACCTTC
CATSRVGAESDTNYGYTF
>NA|TRBJ2-6|NA|TRBV4-1
TGCGCCAGCAGCCAAGTTACTGGGGCCAACGTCCTGACTTTC
CASSQVTGANVLTF
>NA|TRBJ1-1|NA|TRBV20-1
TGCAGTGCGCCGGGGAACACTGAAGCTTTCTTT
CSAPGNTEAFF
>NA|TRBJ2-1|TRBD1|TRBV4-1
TGCGCCAGCAGCCAAATGACAGGGATGGAAAATGAGCAGTTCTTC
CASSQMTGMENEQFF
>NA|TRBJ2-5|NA|TRBV2
TGTGCCAGCAGTGAGAGGCTAGGGAGATGGGAGACCCAGTACTTC
CASSERLGRWETQYF
>NA|TRBJ2-7|TRBD2|TRBV6-5
TGTGCCAGCAGTTACGGACTAGTGGGGTACGAGCAGTACTTC
CASSYGLVGYEQYF
>NA|TRBJ2-3|NA|TRBV14
TGTGCCAGCAGCCAAGAACTGATCGGCACAGATACGCAGTATTTT
CASSQELIGTDTQYF
>NA|TRBJ2-2|NA|TRBV11-2
TGTGCCAGCAGCTTCGGAGGCGGGGAGCTGTTTTTT
CASSFGGGELFF
>NA|TRBJ2-7|TRBD1|TRBV7-8
TGTGCCAGCAGCTTAGAACAGGGGGCTTCCTACGAGCAGTACTTC
CASSLEQGASYEQYF
>NA|TRBJ1-4|TRBD1|TRBV18
TGTGCCAGCTCACCGGACTTGGACAGGTCAAATGAAAAACTGTTTTTT
CASSPDLDRSNEKLFF
>NA|TRBJ1-2|NA|TRBV27
TGTGCCAGCAGCGGGAGGGGATCATTCTTGGGCTACACCTTC
CASSGRGSFLGYTF
>NA|TRBJ1-4|TRBD1|TRBV19
TGTGCCAGTAGTACTGCCGGGACAGGGGGGACTGAAAAACTGTTTTTT
CASSTAGTGGTEKLFF
>NA|TRBJ2-1|NA|TRBV25-1
TGTGCCAGCTGCGTAGCGAATGAGCAGTTCTTC
CASCVANEQFF
>NA|TRBJ1-1|NA|TRBV5-5
TGTGCCTCCAGGCGGGGAGGCACTGAAGCTTTCTTT
CASRRGGTEAFF
>NA|TRBJ1-4|NA|TRBV4-1
TGCGCCAGCAGCCAATTGGGGGGTACTAATGAAAAACTGTTTTTT
CASSQLGGTNEKLFF
>NA|TRBJ1-2|NA|TRBV27
TGTGCCAGCAGCCTGGGGGACGGGGGTGGCTACACCTTC
CASSLGDGGGYTF
>NA|TRBJ2-4|TRBD1|TRBV19
TGTGCCAGTAGTAATAACAGGGGAGCCAAAAACATTCAGTACTTC
CASSNNRGAKNIQYF
>NA|TRBJ1-1|NA|TRBV11-3
TGTGCCAGCAGCCCAGGGCGGGGGAACACTGAAGCTTTCTTT
CASSPGRGNTEAFF
>NA|TRBJ1-1|TRBD1|TRBV7-8
TGTGCCAGCACCCCCAAGGACAGGAGGAACACTGAAGCTTTCTTT
CASTPKDRRNTEAFF
>NA|TRBJ2-7|TRBD1|TRBV2
TGTGCCAGGTCCGGGACAGGGGGTTTTTTTTACGAGCAGTACTTC
CARSGTGGFFYEQYF
>NA|TRBJ2-7|TRBD2|TRBV5-1
TGCGCCAGCAGCTCCGGACTAGCGGGTCGCGAGCAGTACTTC
CASSSGLAGREQYF
>NA|TRBJ2-7|TRBD1|TRBV27
TGTGCCAGCAGTTTAGGGACAGGAGCCTACGAGCAGTACTTC
CASSLGTGAYEQYF
>NA|TRBJ2-1|TRBD2|TRBV2
TGTGCCAGCAGTGAGGCGGGAGGAACCTACAATGAGCAGTTCTTC
CASSEAGGTYNEQFF
>once|TRBJ2-3|TRBD2|TRBV6-1
TGTGCCAGCAGTGAATTTGCTAGCGGAGATACGCAGTATTTT
CASSEFASGDTQYF
>NA|TRBJ2-7|TRBD1|TRBV3-1/TRBV3-2
TGTGCCAGCACCCACCCGACAGGGGTGAACGAGCAGTACTTC
CASTHPTGVNEQYF
>NA|TRBJ2-7|NA|TRBV7-9
TGTGCCAGCAGCCCCCTCAGATTCAGCTCCTACGAGCAGTACTTC
CASSPLRFSSYEQYF